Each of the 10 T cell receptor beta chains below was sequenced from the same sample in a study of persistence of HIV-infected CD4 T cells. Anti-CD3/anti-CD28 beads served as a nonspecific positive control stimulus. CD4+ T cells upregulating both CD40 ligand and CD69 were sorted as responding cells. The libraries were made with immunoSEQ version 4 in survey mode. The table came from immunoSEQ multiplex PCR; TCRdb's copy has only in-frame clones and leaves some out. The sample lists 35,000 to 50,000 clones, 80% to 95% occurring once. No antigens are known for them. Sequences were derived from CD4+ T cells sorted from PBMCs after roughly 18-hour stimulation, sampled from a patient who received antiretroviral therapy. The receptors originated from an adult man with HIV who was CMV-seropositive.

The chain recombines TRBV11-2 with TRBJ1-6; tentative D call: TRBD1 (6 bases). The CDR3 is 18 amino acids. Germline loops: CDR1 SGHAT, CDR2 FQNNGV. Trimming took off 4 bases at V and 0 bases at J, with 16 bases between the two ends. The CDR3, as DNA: TGTGCCAGCAGCTCAAGGGGGAGGGGCAGCTCCTATAATTCACCCCTCCACTTT. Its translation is CASSSRGRGSSYNSPLHF.

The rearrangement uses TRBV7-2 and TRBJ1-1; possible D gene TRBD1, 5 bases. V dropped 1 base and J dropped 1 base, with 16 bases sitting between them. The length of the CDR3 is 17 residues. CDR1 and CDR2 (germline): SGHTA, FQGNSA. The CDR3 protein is CASSLESIGQPNTEAFF. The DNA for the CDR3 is TGTGCCAGCAGCTTAGAGAGTATCGGACAACCGAACACTGAAGCTTTCTTT.

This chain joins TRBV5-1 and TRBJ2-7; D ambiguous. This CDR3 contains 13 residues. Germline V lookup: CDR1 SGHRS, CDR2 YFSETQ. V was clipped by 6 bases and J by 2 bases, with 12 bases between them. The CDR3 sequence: CASIYGVPYEQYF. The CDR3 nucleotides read TGCGCCAGCATTTATGGGGTTCCCTACGAGCAGTACTTC.

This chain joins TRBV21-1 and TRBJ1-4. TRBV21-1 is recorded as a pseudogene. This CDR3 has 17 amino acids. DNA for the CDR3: TGTGCCAGCAGCAAAGGAATGGGACGGTCGACGGGTGAAAAACTGTTTTTT. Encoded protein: CASSKGMGRSTGEKLFF.

The CDR3 reads CASSIRAGAFSYNEQFF. The DNA of the CDR3 is TGTGCCAGTAGTATTAGAGCGGGGGCTTTCTCCTACAATGAGCAGTTCTTC. The genes are TRBV19 and TRBJ2-1; TRBD2 matches at 8 bases. The germline gives CDR1 LNHDA, CDR2 SQIVND (reference sequence). The CDR3 is 17 amino acids. V lost 3 bases to trimming and J lost 0 bases; unmatched junction nucleotides: 7.

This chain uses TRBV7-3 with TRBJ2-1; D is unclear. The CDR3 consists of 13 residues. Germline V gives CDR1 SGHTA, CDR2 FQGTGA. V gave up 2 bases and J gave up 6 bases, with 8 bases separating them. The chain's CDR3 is CASSLYSGNEQFF. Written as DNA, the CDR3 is TGTGCCAGCAGCTTATATTCCGGCAATGAGCAGTTCTTC.

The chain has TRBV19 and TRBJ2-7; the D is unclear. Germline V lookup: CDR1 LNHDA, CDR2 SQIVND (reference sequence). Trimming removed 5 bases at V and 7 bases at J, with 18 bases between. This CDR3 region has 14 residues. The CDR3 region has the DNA TGTGCCAGTAGTCCCACCCCAAGTATTGGGGAGCAGTACTTC. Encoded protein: CASSPTPSIGEQYF.

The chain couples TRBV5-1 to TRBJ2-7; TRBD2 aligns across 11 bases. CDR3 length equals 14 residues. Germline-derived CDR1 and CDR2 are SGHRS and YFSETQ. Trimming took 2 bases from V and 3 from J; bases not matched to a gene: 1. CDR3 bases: TGCGCCAGCAGCTTCGGGACTAGCGGCTACGAGCAGTACTTC. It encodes CASSFGTSGYEQYF.

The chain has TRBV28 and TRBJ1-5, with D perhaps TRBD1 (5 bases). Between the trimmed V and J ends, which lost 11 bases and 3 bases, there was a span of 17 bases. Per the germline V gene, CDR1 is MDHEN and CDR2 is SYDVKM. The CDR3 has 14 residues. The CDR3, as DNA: TGTGCCTGGGGGTACCGGGGTTTCAATCAGCCCCAGCATTTT. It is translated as CAWGYRGFNQPQHF.

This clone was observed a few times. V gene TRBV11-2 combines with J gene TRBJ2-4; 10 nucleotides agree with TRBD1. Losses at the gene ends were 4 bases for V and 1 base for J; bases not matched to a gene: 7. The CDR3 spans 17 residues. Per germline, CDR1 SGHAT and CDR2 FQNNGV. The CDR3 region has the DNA TGTGCCAGCAGCTATATGACAGGGGGCGAGGCCAAAAACATTCAGTACTTC. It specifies CASSYMTGGEAKNIQYF.